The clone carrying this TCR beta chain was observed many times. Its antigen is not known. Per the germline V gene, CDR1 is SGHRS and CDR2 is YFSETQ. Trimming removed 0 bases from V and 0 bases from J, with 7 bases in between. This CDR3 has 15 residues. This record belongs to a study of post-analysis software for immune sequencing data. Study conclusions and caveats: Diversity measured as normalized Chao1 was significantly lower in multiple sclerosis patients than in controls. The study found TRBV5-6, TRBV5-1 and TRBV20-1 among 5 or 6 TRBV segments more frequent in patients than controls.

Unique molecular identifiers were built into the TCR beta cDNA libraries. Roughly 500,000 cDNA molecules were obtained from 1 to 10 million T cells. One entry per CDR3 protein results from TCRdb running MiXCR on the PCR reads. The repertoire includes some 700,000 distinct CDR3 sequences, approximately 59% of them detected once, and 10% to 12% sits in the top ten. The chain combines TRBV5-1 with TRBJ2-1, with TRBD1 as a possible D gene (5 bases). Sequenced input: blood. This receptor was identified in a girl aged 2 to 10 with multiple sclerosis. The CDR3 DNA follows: TGCGCCAGCAGCTTGGAAGGGGTCTCCTACAATGAGCAGTTCTTC. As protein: CASSLEGVSYNEQFF.